This T cell receptor (beta chain) was profiled in a study of regulatory T cells in long-lasting Graves disease. The CDR3 consists of 12 residues. With 2 bases removed from V and 0 bases from J, the gap between germline ends came to 2 bases. Germline CDR1 reads GTSNPN; CDR2 reads SVGIG (reference sequence). Sample time point: newly diagnosed GD, antithyroid drugs for less than 3 months. The TCR library used RNA extracted from PBMCs. Peripheral blood, at 7.5 to 9 milliliters, went into EDTA tubes. This clonotype was detected many times. Library construction for TCR beta used iRepertoire HTBI primers and Arm-PCR of CDR3 regions. Each CDR3 protein gets one entry after TCRdb re-called the multiplex PCR reads with MiXCR. The data contain roughly 530,000 distinct CDR3 sequences, more than 15% of them seen just once; the ten biggest clones take up 20% to 30%. These same records also appear under a second study, on T cells in Graves' hyperthyroidism and ophthalmopathy. In that study: TCR CDR3 regions were first amplified by RT-PCR with HTBI primers. Ophthalmopathy was identified by the model a median roughly six months ahead of onset.

Sample: peripheral blood mononuclear cells (PBMCs), taken at new diagnosis, from a patient treated with antithyroid drugs. The sequence came from a woman aged 35-65 years with Graves disease. V gene TRBV30 combines with J gene TRBJ1-3; D not resolved. The CDR3 here is CAWSSSGNTIYF. The CDR3 DNA reads as TGTGCCTGGAGTAGCTCTGGAAACACCATATATTTT.